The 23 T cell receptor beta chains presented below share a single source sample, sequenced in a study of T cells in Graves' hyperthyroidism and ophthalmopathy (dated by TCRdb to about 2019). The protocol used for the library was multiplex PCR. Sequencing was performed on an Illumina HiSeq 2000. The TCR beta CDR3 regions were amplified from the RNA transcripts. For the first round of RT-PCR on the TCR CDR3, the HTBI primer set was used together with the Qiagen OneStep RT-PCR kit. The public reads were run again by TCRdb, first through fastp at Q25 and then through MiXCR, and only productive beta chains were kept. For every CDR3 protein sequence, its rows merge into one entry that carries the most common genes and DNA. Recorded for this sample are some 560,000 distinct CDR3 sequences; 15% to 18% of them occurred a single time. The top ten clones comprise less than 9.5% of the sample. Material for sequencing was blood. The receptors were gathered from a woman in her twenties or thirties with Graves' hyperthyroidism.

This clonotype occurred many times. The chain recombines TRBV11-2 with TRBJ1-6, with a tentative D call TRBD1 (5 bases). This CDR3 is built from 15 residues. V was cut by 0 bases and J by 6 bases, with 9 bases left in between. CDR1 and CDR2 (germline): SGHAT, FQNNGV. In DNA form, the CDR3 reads TGTGCCAGCAGCTTAGAGCTCGGGGGTAATTCACCCCTCCACTTT. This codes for CASSLELGGNSPLHF.

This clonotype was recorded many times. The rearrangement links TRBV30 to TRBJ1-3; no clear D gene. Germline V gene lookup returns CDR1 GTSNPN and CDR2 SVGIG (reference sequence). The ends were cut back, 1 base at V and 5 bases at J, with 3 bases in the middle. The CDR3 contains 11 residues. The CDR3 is CAWSGRNTIYF. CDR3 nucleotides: TGTGCCTGGAGTGGGAGAAACACCATATATTTT. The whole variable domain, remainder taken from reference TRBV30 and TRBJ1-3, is SQTIHQWPATLVQPVGSPLSLECTVEGTSNPNLYWYRQAAGRGLQLLFYSVGIGQISSEVPQNLSASRPQDRQFILSSKKLLLSDSGFYLCAWSGRNTIYFGEGSWLTVV.

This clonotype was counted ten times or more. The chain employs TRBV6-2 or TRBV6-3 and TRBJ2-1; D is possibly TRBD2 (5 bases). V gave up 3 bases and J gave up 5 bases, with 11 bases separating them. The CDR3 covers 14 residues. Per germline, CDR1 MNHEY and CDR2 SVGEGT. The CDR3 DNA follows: TGTGCCAGCAGTTATTACGGGGTCCACAATGAGCAGTTCTTC. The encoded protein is CASSYYGVHNEQFF.

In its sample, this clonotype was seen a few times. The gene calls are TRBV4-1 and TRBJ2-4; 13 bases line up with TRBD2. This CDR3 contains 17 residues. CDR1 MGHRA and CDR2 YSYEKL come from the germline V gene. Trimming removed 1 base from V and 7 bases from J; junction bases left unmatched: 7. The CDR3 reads CASSQGTSGRRDNIQYF. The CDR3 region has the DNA TGCGCCAGCAGCCAAGGGACTAGCGGGAGACGGGATAACATTCAGTACTTC.

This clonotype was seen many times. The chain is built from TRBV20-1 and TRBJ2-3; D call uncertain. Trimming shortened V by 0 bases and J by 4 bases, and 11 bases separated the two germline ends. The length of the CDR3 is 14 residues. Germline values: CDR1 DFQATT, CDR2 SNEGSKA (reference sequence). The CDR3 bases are TGCAGTGCTAGAGATAGGATCTCGGCAGATACGCAGTATTTT. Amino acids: CSARDRISADTQYF.

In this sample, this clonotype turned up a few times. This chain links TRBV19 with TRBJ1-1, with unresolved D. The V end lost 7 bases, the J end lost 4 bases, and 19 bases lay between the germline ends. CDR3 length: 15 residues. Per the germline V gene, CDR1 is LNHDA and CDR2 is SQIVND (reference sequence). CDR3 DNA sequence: TGTGCCAGTATGAGGGTTGATGTCGAGGGCACTGAAGCTTTCTTT. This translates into CASMRVDVEGTEAFF.

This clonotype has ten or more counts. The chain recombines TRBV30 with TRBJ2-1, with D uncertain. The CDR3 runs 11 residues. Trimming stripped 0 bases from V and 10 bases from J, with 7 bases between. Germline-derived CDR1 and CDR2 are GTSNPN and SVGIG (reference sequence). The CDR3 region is CAWSVRFEQFF. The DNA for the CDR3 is TGTGCCTGGAGTGTACGATTCGAGCAGTTCTTC. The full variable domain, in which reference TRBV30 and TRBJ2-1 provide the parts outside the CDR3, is SQTIHQWPATLVQPVGSPLSLECTVEGTSNPNLYWYRQAAGRGLQLLFYSVGIGQISSEVPQNLSASRPQDRQFILSSKKLLLSDSGFYLCAWSVRFEQFFGPGTRLTVL.

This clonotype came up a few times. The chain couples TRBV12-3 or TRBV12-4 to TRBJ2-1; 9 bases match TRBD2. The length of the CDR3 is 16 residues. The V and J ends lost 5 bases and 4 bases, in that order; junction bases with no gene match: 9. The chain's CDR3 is CASSGSGSGLYNEQFF. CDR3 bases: TGTGCCAGCAGTGGTAGCGGGAGCGGGTTATACAATGAGCAGTTCTTC.

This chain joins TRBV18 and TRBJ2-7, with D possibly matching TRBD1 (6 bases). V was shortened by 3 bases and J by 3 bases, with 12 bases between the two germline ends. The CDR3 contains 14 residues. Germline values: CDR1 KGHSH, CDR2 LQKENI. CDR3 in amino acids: CASSPGAGDYEQYF. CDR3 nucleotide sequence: TGTGCCAGCTCACCGGGGGCAGGGGACTACGAGCAGTACTTC.

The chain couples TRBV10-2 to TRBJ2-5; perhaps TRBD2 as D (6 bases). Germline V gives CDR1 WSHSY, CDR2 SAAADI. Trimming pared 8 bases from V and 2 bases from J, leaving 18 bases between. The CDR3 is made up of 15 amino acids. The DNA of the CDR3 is TGCGCCAGCTGTCCCTTACGGGGGATACAAGAGACCCAGTACTTC. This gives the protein CASCPLRGIQETQYF.

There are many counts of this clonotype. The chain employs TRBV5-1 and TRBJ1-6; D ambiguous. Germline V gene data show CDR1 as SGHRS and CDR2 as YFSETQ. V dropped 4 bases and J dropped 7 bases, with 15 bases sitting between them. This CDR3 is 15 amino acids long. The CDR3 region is CASSNVPTANSPLHF. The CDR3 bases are TGCGCCAGCAGCAACGTTCCGACGGCCAATTCACCCCTCCACTTT.

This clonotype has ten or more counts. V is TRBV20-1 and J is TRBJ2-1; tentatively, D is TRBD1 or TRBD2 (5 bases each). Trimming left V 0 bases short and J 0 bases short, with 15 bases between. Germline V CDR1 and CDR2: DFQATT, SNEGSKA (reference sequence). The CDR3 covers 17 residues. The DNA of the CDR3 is TGCAGTGCTAGAGATGCCGGGGCGGTTAGCTCCTACAATGAGCAGTTCTTC. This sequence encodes CSARDAGAVSSYNEQFF.

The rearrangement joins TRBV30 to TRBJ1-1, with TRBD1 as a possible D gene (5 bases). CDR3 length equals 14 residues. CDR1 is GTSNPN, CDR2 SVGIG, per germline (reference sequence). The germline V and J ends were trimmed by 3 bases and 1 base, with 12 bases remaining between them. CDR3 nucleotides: TGTGCCTGGAGGTTCCCGGGGACGAACACTGAAGCTTTCTTT. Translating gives CAWRFPGTNTEAFF.

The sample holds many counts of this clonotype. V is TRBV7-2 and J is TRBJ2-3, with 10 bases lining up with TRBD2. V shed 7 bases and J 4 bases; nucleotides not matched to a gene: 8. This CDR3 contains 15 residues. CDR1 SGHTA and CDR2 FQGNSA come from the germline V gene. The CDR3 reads CASKVSGRAPDTQYF. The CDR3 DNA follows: TGTGCCAGCAAAGTGAGCGGGAGGGCCCCAGATACGCAGTATTTT.

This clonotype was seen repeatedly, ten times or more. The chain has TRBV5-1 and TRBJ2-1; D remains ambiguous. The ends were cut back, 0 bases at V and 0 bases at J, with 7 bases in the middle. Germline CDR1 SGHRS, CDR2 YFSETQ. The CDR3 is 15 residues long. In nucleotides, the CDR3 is TGCGCCAGCAGCTTGGCGGCAGGCTCCTACAATGAGCAGTTCTTC. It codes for CASSLAAGSYNEQFF.

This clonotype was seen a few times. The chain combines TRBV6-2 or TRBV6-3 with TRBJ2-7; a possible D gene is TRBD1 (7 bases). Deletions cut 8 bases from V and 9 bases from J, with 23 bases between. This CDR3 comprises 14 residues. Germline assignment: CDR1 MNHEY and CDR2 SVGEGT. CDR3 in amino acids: CASVPGGSSFWQYF. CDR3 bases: TGTGCCAGCGTTCCAGGGGGGTCGTCCTTTTGGCAGTACTTC.

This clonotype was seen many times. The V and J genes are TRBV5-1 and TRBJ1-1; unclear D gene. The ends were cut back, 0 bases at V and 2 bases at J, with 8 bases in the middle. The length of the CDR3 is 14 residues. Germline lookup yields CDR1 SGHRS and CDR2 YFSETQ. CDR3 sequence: CASSLETRNTEAFF. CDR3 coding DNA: TGCGCCAGCAGCTTGGAAACACGAAACACTGAAGCTTTCTTT.

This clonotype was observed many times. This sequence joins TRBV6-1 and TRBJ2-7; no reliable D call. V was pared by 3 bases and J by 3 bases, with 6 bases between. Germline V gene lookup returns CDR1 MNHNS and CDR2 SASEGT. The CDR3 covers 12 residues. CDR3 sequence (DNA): TGTGCCAGCAGTGACTACAGCTACGAGCAGTACTTC. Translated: CASSDYSYEQYF.

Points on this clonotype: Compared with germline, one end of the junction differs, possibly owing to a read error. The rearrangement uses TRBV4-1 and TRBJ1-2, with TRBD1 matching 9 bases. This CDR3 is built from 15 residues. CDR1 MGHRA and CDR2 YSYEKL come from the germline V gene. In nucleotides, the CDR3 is TGTGCCAGCAGCTGGGACAGGGTTATCGGCTATGGCTACACCTTC. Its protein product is CASSWDRVIGYGYTF.

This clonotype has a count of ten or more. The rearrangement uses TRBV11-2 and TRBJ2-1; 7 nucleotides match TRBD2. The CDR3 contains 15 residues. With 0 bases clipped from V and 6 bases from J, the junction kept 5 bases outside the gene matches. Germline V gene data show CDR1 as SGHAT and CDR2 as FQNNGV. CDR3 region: CASSLERGKFNEQFF. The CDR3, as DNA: TGTGCCAGCAGCTTAGAGCGGGGGAAATTCAATGAGCAGTTCTTC.

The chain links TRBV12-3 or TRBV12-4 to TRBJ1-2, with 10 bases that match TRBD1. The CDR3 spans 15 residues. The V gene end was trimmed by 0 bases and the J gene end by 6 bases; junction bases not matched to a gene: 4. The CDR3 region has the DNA TGTGCCAGCAGTTTAGCCCCAGGGACAGGGGATGGCTACACCTTC. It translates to CASSLAPGTGDGYTF.

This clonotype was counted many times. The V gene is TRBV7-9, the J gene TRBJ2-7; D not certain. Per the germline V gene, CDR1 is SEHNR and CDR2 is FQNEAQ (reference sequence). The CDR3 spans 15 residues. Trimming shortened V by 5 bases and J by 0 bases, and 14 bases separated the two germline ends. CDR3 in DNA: TGTGCCAGCAGCCTCGAGTCTCAAAGCTCCTACGAGCAGTACTTC. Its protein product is CASSLESQSSYEQYF.

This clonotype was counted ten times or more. CDR3 loop: CSARVAELSSYNEQFF. CDR3 DNA sequence: TGCAGTGCTCGCGTTGCCGAGTTAAGCTCCTACAATGAGCAGTTCTTC. The V and J genes are TRBV20-1 and TRBJ2-1; D remains unclear. The CDR3 length is 16 residues. The V end was cut by 5 bases, the J end by 0 bases, with 17 bases between. CDR1 and CDR2 (germline): DFQATT, SNEGSKA (reference sequence).